One sample yielded the 24 T cell receptor beta chains listed below, sequenced in a study of cytomegalovirus exposure and HLA in healthy donors (dated by TCRdb to the late 2010s). To prepare the library, the immunoSEQ multiplex PCR assay was applied. A mixture of 60 forward primers for TCR Vbeta segments and 13 reverse primers for TCR Jbeta segments was used in the multiplex PCR. Drawn from immuneACCESS, this table holds only the in-frame rearrangements with V and J called that TCRdb kept. Clones are partly lost; checked studies trace under half to an unresolved V gene and leave the rest unexplained. The sample data list 85,000 to 120,000 clones, and roughly four fifths of these were observed just once. Clones ranked in the top ten supply around 5.8% of the sample. Sequencing input: PBMCs. The source of these receptors is a woman aged 45 to 65 in good health and CMV-seropositive.

Turning to this clone: A junction boundary mismatches the germline segment, possibly from a read error. V gene TRBV7-9 combines with J gene TRBJ1-5; D may be TRBD1 (6 bases). This CDR3 has 14 amino acids. Germline V CDR1 and CDR2: SEHNR, FQNEAQ (reference sequence). The CDR3 sequence is CSSSSDSSNQPQHF. CDR3 DNA sequence: TGTTCCAGCAGCTCGGACAGTAGCAATCAGCCCCAGCATTTT.

This clone was counted only a few times. The V and J genes are TRBV5-5 and TRBJ1-2; maybe TRBD1 (6 bases). Looked up from germline, CDR1 is SGHKS and CDR2 is YYEKEE (reference sequence). This CDR3 region has 15 residues. The V and J ends lost 4 bases and 0 bases respectively, with 13 bases between them. The CDR3 sequence: CASSPGRTANYGYTF. Here the CDR3 DNA reads TGTGCCAGCAGCCCCGGGAGGACAGCTAACTATGGCTACACCTTC.

The V gene is TRBV7-2, the J gene TRBJ1-5; 8 bases are a match to TRBD1. Germline CDR1 is SGHTA and CDR2 is FQGNSA. The ends lost 2 bases at V and 1 base at J; junction bases unmatched: 13. The CDR3 sequence is 19 residues long. This chain's CDR3 is CASSLSPGQGAVSNQPQHF. As DNA, the CDR3 is TGTGCCAGCAGCTTATCCCCAGGGCAGGGGGCCGTGAGCAATCAGCCCCAGCATTTT.

Note on this clone: The junction departs from germline at one end; a sequencing error may be responsible. The same CDR3 also results from other DNA sequences found in this sample. The J gene is TRBJ1-3, the V gene TRBV7-9; D unresolved. Germline values: CDR1 SEHNR, CDR2 FQNEAQ (reference sequence). The CDR3 runs 16 residues. In nucleotides, the CDR3 is TGTGCTAGCAGCTTAGTTGACAACCACTCTGGAAACACCATATATTTT. The encoded protein is CASSLVDNHSGNTIYF. The variable domain in full, completed from reference TRBV7-9 and TRBJ1-3, reads DTGVSQNPRHKITKRGQNVTFRCDPISEHNRLYWYRQTLGQGPEFLTYFQNEAQLEKSRLLSDRFSAERPKGSFSTLEIQRTEQGDSAMYLCASSLVDNHSGNTIYFGEGSWLTVV.

The V call is TRBV27, the J call TRBJ1-3; no definite D call. CDR3 length: 14 amino acids. Trimming left V 3 bases short and J 4 bases short, with 10 bases between. The V gene's germline CDR1 is MNHEY and CDR2 SMNVEV (reference sequence). CDR3 sequence: CASSLAGSGNTIYF. DNA of the CDR3: TGTGCCAGCAGTTTGGCCGGGTCAGGAAACACCATATATTTT.

This clone was seen only a few times. CDR3 amino acids: CASSTDRVRTEAFF. The CDR3 DNA reads as TGTGCCAGTAGTACAGACAGGGTCCGCACTGAAGCTTTCTTT. This chain uses TRBV19 with TRBJ1-1; 7 bases are shared with TRBD1. Germline V gene sequence: CDR1 LNHDA, CDR2 SQIVND (reference sequence). V was clipped by 4 bases and J by 4 bases; unmatched bases: 6. The CDR3 runs to 14 residues.

The chain recombines TRBV6-5 with TRBJ2-7; TRBD2 matches 7 bases. CDR3 length equals 13 residues. The trim removed 2 bases at V and 11 bases at J, leaving 9 bases unmatched. Per germline, CDR1 MNHEY and CDR2 SVGAGI. CDR3 loop: CASSYQSMGREYF. In nucleotides, the CDR3 is TGTGCCAGCAGTTACCAAAGTATGGGGAGGGAGTACTTC.

The chain couples TRBV6-1 to TRBJ1-3; 8 nucleotides match TRBD1. Looked up from germline, CDR1 is MNHNS and CDR2 is SASEGT. The CDR3 has 14 residues. Trimming removed 6 bases from V and 2 bases from J; junction bases left unmatched: 3. In DNA form, the CDR3 reads TGTGCCAGCAGCCAGGGGGCGGCTGGAAACACCATATATTTT. Its protein is CASSQGAAGNTIYF.

The V and J genes are TRBV18 and TRBJ1-3; 10 nucleotides line up with TRBD1. Germline V gene data show CDR1 as KGHSH and CDR2 as LQKENI. The CDR3 sequence is 16 residues long. After removal of 2 bases from V and 4 bases from J, the junction contained 5 bases not matched to a gene. The CDR3 DNA follows: TGTGCCAGCTCACCAGAGGACAGGGGGACCGGAAACACCATATATTTT. Its protein is CASSPEDRGTGNTIYF.

This rearrangement joins TRBV6-5 to TRBJ1-6, with D possibly being TRBD1 (6 bases). Trimming removed 6 bases from V and 3 bases from J, with 12 bases in between. Germline V gives CDR1 MNHEY, CDR2 SVGAGI. CDR3 length: 15 residues. As DNA, the CDR3 is TGTGCCAGCAGACACAGGGTTTACTATAATTCACCCCTCCACTTT. The encoded protein is CASRHRVYYNSPLHF.

This chain connects TRBV6-5 to TRBJ1-3; TRBD1 matches 7 bases. Trimming cost V 2 bases and J 4 bases; bases outside gene matches: 5. This CDR3 region has 15 residues. Germline assignment: CDR1 MNHEY and CDR2 SVGAGI. The CDR3 DNA reads TGTGCCAGCAGTTACGGCAGGGGGAAAGGAAACACCATATATTTT. The encoded protein is CASSYGRGKGNTIYF.

The rearrangement links TRBV18 to TRBJ1-2, with 7 bases lining up with TRBD1. Germline CDR1 reads KGHSH; CDR2 reads LQKENI. The CDR3 loop spans 16 amino acids. The trim removed 6 bases at V and 3 bases at J, leaving 13 bases unmatched. CDR3 in DNA: TGTGCCAGCTCCCTCAGTCCCAGGGGGACACACTATGGCTACACCTTC. It codes for CASSLSPRGTHYGYTF.

This rearrangement joins TRBV6-1 to TRBJ1-2; 9 positions match TRBD1. Per the germline V gene, CDR1 is MNHNS and CDR2 is SASEGT. This CDR3 comprises 16 residues. The trim removed 0 bases at V and 6 bases at J, leaving 8 bases unmatched. For the CDR3, the DNA is TGTGCCAGCAGTGAAGCGGGGACAGGGTCGCGAAATGGCTACACCTTC. This translates into CASSEAGTGSRNGYTF.

The chain links TRBV28 to TRBJ1-5; TRBD1 is a possible D gene (6 bases). The V gene's germline CDR1 is MDHEN and CDR2 SYDVKM. Trimming cost V 0 bases and J 5 bases, with 17 bases left between them. The CDR3 totals 17 residues. This CDR3 is CASSLWGARGWDQPQHF. The CDR3 nucleotides read TGTGCCAGCAGTTTATGGGGGGCCAGGGGTTGGGATCAGCCCCAGCATTTT.

The rearrangement links TRBV10-3 to TRBJ2-5; weak D call: TRBD2 (6 bases). This CDR3 contains 14 residues. Trimming removed 10 bases at V and 0 bases at J, with 15 bases between. Germline-derived CDR1 and CDR2 are ENHRY and SYGVKD. This CDR3 reads CATRRGGNQETQYF. The CDR3 nucleotides are TGTGCCACACGGAGGGGTGGCAACCAAGAGACCCAGTACTTC.

The chain combines TRBV9 with TRBJ1-2; D not resolved. This CDR3 is built from 13 residues. CDR1 SGDLS and CDR2 YYNGEE come from the germline V gene. The V and J ends lost 5 bases and 4 bases respectively, with 12 bases between them. CDR3 in amino acids: CASSDPAGYGYTF. The CDR3, as DNA: TGTGCCAGCAGTGACCCCGCGGGCTATGGCTACACCTTC.

The chain carries TRBV5-5 and TRBJ1-4; a weak D match, TRBD1 (6 bases). The CDR3 is made up of 14 amino acids. Looked up from germline, CDR1 is SGHKS and CDR2 is YYEKEE (reference sequence). The V end was cut by 7 bases, the J end by 7 bases, with 17 bases between. CDR3 nucleotide sequence: TGTGCCAGCGGCCCGGGGGGGGCGGGTGAAAAACTGTTTTTT. It yields the protein CASGPGGAGEKLFF.

In this sample, this clone turned up a few times. The J gene is TRBJ1-2, the V gene TRBV2; no clear D gene. V gave up 4 bases and J gave up 0 bases, with 9 bases separating them. The V gene's germline CDR1 is SNHLY and CDR2 FYNNEI. The CDR3 spans 14 residues. The CDR3 coding sequence is TGTGCCAGCAGTGCTGGCAGGTCTAACTATGGCTACACCTTC. It codes for CASSAGRSNYGYTF. The full variable domain, rest sourced from reference TRBV2 and TRBJ1-2, is EPEVTQTPSHQVTQMGQEVILRCVPISNHLYFYWYRQILGQKVEFLVSFYNNEISEKSEIFDDQFSVERPDGSNFTLKIRSTKLEDSAMYFCASSAGRSNYGYTFGSGTRLTVV.

This clone was detected a few times. The chain couples TRBV4-1 to TRBJ1-1; D uncertain. The CDR3 runs 15 residues. Trimming removed 5 bases at V and 0 bases at J, with 13 bases between. CDR1 MGHRA and CDR2 YSYEKL come from the germline V gene. The CDR3 here is CASSGLPPMNTEAFF. The DNA of the CDR3 is TGCGCCAGCAGCGGCCTGCCCCCGATGAACACTGAAGCTTTCTTT.

The chain links TRBV14 to TRBJ2-3; 8 nucleotides line up with TRBD2. Germline assignment: CDR1 SGHDN and CDR2 FVKESK. This CDR3 spans 16 amino acids. V shed 4 bases and J 1 base; nucleotides not matched to a gene: 7. The CDR3 nucleotides are TGTGCCAGCAGCCGCCTAGGGCGGGGGGGCACAGATACGCAGTATTTT. It specifies CASSRLGRGGTDTQYF.

This chain links TRBV5-4 with TRBJ2-5, with D possibly TRBD1 on 6 matching bases. V dropped 4 bases and J dropped 1 base, with 14 bases sitting between them. The CDR3 has 15 residues. Germline V lookup: CDR1 SGHNT, CDR2 YYREEE (reference sequence). The CDR3 loop reads CASSPPGQFQETQYF. CDR3 in DNA: TGTGCCAGCAGCCCTCCTGGACAGTTCCAAGAGACCCAGTACTTC.

This clone was recorded a few times. The DNA for the CDR3 is TGTGCCAGCAGTTCCTTAAGCGGGGGGGCAAGGAATGAGCAGTTCTTC. It yields the protein CASSSLSGGARNEQFF. V is TRBV6-4 and J is TRBJ2-1; 10 bases are shared with TRBD2. This CDR3 has 16 residues. Germline loops: CDR1 MRHNA, CDR2 SNTAGT. The V and J ends lost 5 bases and 7 bases, in that order; junction bases with no gene match: 11.

This clone was seen a handful of times. The chain uses TRBV4-2 and TRBJ2-7; tentatively, D is TRBD2 (6 bases). The CDR3 totals 14 residues. Germline V gene lookup returns CDR1 LGHNA and CDR2 YNFKEQ. The V end lost 0 bases, the J end lost 2 bases, and 8 bases lay between the germline ends. In DNA, the CDR3 is TGTGCCAGCAGCCAAGATGGGGAGGCCTACGAGCAGTACTTC. This codes for CASSQDGEAYEQYF.

The chain is built from TRBV5-4 and TRBJ1-6; possible D gene TRBD1, 6 bases. CDR3 length equals 13 residues. The germline V gene has CDR1 SGHNT and CDR2 YYREEE (reference sequence). Deletions cut 3 bases from V and 8 bases from J, with 9 bases between. The CDR3 sequence is CASSSQGYSPLHF. The CDR3 DNA reads TGTGCCAGCAGCTCGCAGGGGTATTCACCCCTCCACTTT.